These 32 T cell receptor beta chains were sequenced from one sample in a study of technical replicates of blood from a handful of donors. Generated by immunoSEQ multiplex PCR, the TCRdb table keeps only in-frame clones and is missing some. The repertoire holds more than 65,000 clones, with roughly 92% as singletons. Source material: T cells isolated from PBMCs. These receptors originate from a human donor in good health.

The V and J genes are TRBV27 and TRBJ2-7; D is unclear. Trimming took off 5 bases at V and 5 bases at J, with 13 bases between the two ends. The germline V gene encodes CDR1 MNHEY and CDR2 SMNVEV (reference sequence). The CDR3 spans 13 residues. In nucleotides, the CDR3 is TGTGCCAGCAGTCGCCTAGATCTCGACGAGCAGTACTTC. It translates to CASSRLDLDEQYF.

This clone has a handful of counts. This CDR3 reads CASSLGQGLNQPQHF. CDR3 DNA sequence: TGTGCCAGCAGTTTGGGCCAGGGACTCAATCAGCCCCAGCATTTT. The chain couples TRBV27 to TRBJ1-5, with a tentative D call TRBD1 (5 bases). Germline assignment: CDR1 MNHEY and CDR2 SMNVEV (reference sequence). The ends were cut back, 3 bases at V and 3 bases at J, with 12 bases in the middle. The CDR3 covers 15 residues.

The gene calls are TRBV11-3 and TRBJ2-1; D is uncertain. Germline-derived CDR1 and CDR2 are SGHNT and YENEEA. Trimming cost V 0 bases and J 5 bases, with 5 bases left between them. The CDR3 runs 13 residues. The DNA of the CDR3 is TGTGCCAGCAGCTTAGAAACAGACAATGAGCAGTTCTTC. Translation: CASSLETDNEQFF.

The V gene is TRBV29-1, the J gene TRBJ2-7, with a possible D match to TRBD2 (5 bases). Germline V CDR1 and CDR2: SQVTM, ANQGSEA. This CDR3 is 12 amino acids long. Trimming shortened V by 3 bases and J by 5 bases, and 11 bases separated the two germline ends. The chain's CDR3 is CSVERRNHEQYF. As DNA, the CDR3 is TGCAGCGTTGAGAGGAGGAACCACGAGCAGTACTTC.

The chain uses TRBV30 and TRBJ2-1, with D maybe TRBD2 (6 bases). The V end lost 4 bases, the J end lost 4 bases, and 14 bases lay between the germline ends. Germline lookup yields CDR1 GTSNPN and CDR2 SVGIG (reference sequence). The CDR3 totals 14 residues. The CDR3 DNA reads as TGTGCCTGGACCCTTAGCGGTCGATACAATGAGCAGTTCTTC. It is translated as CAWTLSGRYNEQFF.

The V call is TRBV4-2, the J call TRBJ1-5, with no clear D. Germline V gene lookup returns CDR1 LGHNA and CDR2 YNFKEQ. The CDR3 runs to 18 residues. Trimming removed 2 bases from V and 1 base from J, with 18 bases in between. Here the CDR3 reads CASSQSSLRVGSNQPQHF. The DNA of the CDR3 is TGTGCCAGCAGCCAAAGTTCATTGAGGGTTGGAAGCAATCAGCCCCAGCATTTT.

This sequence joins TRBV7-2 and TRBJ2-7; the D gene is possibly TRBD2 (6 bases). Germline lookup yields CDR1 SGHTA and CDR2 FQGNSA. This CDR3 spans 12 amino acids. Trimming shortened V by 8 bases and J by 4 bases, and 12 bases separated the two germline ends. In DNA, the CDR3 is TGTGCCAGCCGCCAAGGAGGGTACGAGCAGTACTTC. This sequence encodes CASRQGGYEQYF.

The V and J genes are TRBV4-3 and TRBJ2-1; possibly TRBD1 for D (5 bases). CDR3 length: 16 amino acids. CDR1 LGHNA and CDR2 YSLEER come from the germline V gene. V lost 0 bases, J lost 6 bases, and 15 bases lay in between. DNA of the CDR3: TGCGCCAGCAGCCAAGATAGTCGACAGAAGTTCAATGAGCAGTTCTTC. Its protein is CASSQDSRQKFNEQFF.

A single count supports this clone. The CDR3 DNA reads TGTGCCAGTAGTCCTCATCAGATAAACACCGGGGAGCTGTTTTTT. Its protein product is CASSPHQINTGELFF. The genes are TRBV19 and TRBJ2-2; D gene unclear. CDR3 length equals 15 residues. Trimming cost V 5 bases and J 2 bases, with 12 bases left between them. From germline, CDR1 is LNHDA and CDR2 SQIVND (reference sequence).

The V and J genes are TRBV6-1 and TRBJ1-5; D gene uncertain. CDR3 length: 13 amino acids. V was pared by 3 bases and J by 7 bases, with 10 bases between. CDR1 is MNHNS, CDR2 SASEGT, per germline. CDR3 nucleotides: TGTGCCAGCAGTGATTCGGGATCCCAGCCCCAGCATTTT. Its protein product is CASSDSGSQPQHF.

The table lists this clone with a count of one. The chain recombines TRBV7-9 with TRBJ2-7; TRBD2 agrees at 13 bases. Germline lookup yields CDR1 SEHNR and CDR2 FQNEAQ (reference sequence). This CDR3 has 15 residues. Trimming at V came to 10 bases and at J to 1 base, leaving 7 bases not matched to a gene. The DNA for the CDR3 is TGTGCCACCGTGCCGGGACTAGCGGGGTCCTACGAGCAGTACTTC. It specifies CATVPGLAGSYEQYF.

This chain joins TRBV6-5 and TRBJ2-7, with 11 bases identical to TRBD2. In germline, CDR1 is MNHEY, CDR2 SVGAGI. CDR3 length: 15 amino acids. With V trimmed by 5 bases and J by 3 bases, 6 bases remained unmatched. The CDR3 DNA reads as TGTGCCAGCAGTAAACGACTAGCGGGACGCTACGAGCAGTACTTC. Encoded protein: CASSKRLAGRYEQYF.

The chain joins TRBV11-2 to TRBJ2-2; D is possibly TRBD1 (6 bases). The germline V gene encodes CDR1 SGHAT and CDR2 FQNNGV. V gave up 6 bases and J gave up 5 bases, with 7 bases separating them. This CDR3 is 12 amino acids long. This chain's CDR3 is CASSQGTGELFF. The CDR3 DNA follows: TGTGCCAGCAGTCAGGGGACCGGGGAGCTGTTTTTT.

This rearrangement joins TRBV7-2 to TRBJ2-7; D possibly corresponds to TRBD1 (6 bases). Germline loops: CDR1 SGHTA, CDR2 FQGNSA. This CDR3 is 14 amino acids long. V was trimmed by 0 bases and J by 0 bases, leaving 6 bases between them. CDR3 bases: TGTGCCAGCAGCTTAGCGACAGGCTCCTACGAGCAGTACTTC. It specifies CASSLATGSYEQYF.

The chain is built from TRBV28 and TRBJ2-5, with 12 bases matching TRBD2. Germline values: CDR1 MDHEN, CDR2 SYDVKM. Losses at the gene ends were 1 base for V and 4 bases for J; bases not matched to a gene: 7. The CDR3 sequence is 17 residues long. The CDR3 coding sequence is TGTGCCAGCAGTTTATCGTCTAGCGGGAGGGCCAGAGAGACCCAGTACTTC. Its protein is CASSLSSSGRARETQYF.

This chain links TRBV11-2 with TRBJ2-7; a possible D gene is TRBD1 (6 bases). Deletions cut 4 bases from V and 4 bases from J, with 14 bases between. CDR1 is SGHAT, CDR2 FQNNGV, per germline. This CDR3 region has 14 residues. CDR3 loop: CASSSRDIRYEQYF. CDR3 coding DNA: TGTGCCAGCAGCTCCCGGGACATACGTTACGAGCAGTACTTC.

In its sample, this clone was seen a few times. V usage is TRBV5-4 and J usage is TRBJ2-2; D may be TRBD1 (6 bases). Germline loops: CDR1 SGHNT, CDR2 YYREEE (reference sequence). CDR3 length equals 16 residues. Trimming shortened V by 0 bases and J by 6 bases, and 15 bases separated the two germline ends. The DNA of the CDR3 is TGTGCCAGCAGCTTGGGGTACGAGCGGACAGCCGGGGAGCTGTTTTTT. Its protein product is CASSLGYERTAGELFF.

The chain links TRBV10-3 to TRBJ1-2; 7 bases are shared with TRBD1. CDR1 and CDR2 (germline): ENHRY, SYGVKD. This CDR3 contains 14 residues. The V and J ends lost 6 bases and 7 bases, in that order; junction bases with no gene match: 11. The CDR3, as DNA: TGTGCCATCAGCGTCACAGGGGACGCTACTGGCTACACCTTC. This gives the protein CAISVTGDATGYTF.

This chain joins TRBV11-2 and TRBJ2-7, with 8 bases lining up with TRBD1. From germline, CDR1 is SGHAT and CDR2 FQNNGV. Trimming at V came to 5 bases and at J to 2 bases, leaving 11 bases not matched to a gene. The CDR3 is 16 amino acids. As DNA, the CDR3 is TGTGCCAGCAGCCTCTCCCAGGGGGCCGTCACCTACGAGCAGTACTTC. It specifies CASSLSQGAVTYEQYF.

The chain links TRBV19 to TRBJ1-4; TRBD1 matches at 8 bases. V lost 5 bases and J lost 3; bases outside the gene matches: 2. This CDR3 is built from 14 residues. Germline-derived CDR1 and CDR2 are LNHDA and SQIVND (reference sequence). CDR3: CASSVQGANEKLFF. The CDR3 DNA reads TGTGCCAGTAGTGTACAGGGGGCTAATGAAAAACTGTTTTTT. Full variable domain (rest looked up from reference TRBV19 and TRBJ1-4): DGGITQSPKYLFRKEGQNVTLSCEQNLNHDAMYWYRQDPGQGLRLIYYSQIVNDFQKGDIAEGYSVSREKKESFPLTVTSAQKNPTAFYLCASSVQGANEKLFFGSGTQLSVL.

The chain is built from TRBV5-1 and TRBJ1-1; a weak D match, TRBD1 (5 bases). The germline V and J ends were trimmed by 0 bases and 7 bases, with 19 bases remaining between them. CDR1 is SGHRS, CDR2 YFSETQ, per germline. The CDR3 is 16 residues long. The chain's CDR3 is CASSLEAGREFIEAFF. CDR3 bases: TGCGCCAGCAGCTTGGAAGCGGGCAGGGAATTTATTGAAGCTTTCTTT.

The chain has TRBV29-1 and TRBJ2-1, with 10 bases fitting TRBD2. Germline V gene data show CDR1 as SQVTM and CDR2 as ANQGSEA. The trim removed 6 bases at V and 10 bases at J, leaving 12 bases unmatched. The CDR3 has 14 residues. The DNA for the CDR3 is TGCAGCGTGGCCACTAGCGGGAAAATCTGGGAGCAGTTCTTC. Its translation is CSVATSGKIWEQFF.

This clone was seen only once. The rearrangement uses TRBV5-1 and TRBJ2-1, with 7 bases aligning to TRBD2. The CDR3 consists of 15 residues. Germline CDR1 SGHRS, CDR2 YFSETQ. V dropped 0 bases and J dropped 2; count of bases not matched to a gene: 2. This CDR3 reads CASSLGSGPYNEQFF. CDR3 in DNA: TGCGCCAGCAGCTTGGGTAGCGGGCCCTACAATGAGCAGTTCTTC.

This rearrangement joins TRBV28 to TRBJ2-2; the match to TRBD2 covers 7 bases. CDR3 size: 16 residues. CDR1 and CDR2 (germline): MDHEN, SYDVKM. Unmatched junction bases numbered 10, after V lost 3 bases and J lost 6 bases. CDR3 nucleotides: TGTGCCAGCAGTTTGGCGCGGGGGAGATTTGCCGGGGAGCTGTTTTTT. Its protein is CASSLARGRFAGELFF.

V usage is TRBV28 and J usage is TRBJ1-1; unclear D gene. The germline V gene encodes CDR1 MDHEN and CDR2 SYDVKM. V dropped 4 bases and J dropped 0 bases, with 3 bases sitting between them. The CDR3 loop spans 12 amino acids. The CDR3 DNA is TGTGCCAGCAGTTCCATGAACACTGAAGCTTTCTTT. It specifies CASSSMNTEAFF.

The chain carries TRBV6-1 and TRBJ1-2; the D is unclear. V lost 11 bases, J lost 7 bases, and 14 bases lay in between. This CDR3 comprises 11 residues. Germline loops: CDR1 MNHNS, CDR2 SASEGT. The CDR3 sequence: CAVHTVGGYTF. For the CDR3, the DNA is TGTGCCGTCCACACAGTTGGTGGCTACACCTTC.

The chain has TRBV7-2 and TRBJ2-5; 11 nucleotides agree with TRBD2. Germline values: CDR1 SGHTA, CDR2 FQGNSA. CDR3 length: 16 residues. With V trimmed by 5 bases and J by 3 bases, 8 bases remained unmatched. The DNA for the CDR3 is TGTGCCAGCAGCGACCTACTAGCGGGAGTTGAAGAGACCCAGTACTTC. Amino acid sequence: CASSDLLAGVEETQYF.

Here the CDR3 DNA reads TGTGCCAGCAGTGAATCAGGCCGCGGGGAGACCCAGTACTTC. Its translation: CASSESGRGETQYF. The chain combines TRBV6-1 with TRBJ2-5, with D possibly TRBD2 on 5 matching bases. The V end was cut by 2 bases, the J end by 5 bases, with 12 bases between. CDR3 size: 14 residues. The germline V gene has CDR1 MNHNS and CDR2 SASEGT.

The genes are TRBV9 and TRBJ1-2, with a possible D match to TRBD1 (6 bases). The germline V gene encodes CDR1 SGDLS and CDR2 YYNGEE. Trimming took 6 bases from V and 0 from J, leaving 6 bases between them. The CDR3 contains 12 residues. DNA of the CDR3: TGTGCCAGCACAGGGGCTAACTATGGCTACACCTTC. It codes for CASTGANYGYTF.

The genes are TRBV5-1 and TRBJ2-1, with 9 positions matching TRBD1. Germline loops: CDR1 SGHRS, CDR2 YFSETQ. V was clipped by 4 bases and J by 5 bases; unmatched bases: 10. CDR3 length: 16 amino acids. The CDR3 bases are TGCGCCAGCAGCCTACCGGGACAGGGAAAGGACAATGAGCAGTTCTTC. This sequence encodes CASSLPGQGKDNEQFF.

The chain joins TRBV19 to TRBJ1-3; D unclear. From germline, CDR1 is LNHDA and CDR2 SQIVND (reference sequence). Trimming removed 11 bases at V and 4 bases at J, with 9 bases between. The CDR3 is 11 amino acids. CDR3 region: CAAQRGNTIYF. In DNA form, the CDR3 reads TGTGCCGCCCAACGGGGAAACACCATATATTTT.

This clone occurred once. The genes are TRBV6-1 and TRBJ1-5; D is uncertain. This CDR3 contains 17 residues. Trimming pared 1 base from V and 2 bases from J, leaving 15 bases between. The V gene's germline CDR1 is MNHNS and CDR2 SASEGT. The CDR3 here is CASSEGLQTWGNQPQHF. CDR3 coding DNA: TGTGCCAGCAGTGAAGGGTTGCAGACATGGGGCAATCAGCCCCAGCATTTT.